The clone carrying this T cell receptor (beta chain) came up once. Authors' methods: Researchers report that nucleated cell counts were estimated from reference gene primer amplification. Generated by immunoSEQ multiplex PCR, the TCRdb table keeps only in-frame clones and is missing some. V, J and clone size were drawn from that table, and D and trimming were deduced from the DNA. The sample comprises 230,000 or so clones, 84% of which are singletons, and less than 20% rests with the top ten. The data belong to a study of blood T cell repertoires in COVID-19. In the study overall: Acute and convalescent COVID-19 samples came from the United States, Italy and Spain. The analysed material was cDNA or gDNA that came from T cells, B-cell-depleted T cells, or PBMCs.

The V end lost 1 base, the J end lost 5 bases, and 11 bases lay between the germline ends. The CDR3 is 14 amino acids. Germline V gene data show CDR1 as LNHDA and CDR2 as SQIVND (reference sequence). The rearrangement links TRBV19 to TRBJ1-1; D may be TRBD1 (6 bases). The receptor was isolated from a young man with active or convalescent COVID-19. Sequencing was done on a sample of peripheral blood. In DNA, the CDR3 is TGTGCCAGTAGTATAGCGGGAAGGGGGACTGAAGCTTTCTTT. Translation: CASSIAGRGTEAFF.